A single sample gave rise to the 30 T cell receptor beta chains below, sequenced in a study of regulatory T cells in long-lasting Graves disease. For TCR beta, libraries came from iRepertoire HTBI primers and Arm-PCR of CDR3 regions. MiXCR, applied by TCRdb to the multiplex PCR reads, yields one record per CDR3 protein. The table records some 560,000 distinct CDR3 sequences, about 16% of them present only once. As to time point: newly diagnosed GD, antithyroid drugs for less than 3 months. PBMC RNA served as the TCR library source. The sample was also linked to a second study, of T cells in Graves' hyperthyroidism and ophthalmopathy.

Specimen: peripheral blood mononuclear cells (PBMCs), collected at new diagnosis, from a patient treated with antithyroid drugs. The receptors come from a woman aged 35-65 years with Graves disease.

This clonotype was observed a few times. V gene TRBV6-1 combines with J gene TRBJ1-1; TRBD1 aligns across 7 bases. Germline V lookup: CDR1 MNHNS, CDR2 SASEGT. The CDR3 length is 12 residues. V shed 5 bases, J shed 7 bases, and the junction held 4 bases outside the gene matches. CDR3: CASSRDSGEAFF. CDR3 nucleotide sequence: TGTGCCAGCAGTAGGGACAGCGGTGAAGCTTTCTTT.

There are a few counts of this clonotype. The chain links TRBV30 to TRBJ1-6, with 8 bases aligning to TRBD1. The CDR3 extends over 13 amino acids. Looked up from germline, CDR1 is GTSNPN and CDR2 is SVGIG (reference sequence). Germline trimming cut 1 base from V and 8 bases from J; bases unmatched to any gene: 1. CDR3 DNA sequence: TGTGCCTGGAGTGCACAGGGGGATTCACCCCTCCACTTT. Its protein is CAWSAQGDSPLHF.

This clonotype was detected many times. The V and J genes are TRBV6-2 or TRBV6-3 and TRBJ2-7, with 8 bases lining up with TRBD1. The V and J ends lost 0 bases and 13 bases, in that order; junction bases with no gene match: 17. CDR3 length: 16 amino acids. CDR1 is MNHEY, CDR2 SVGEGT, per germline. The CDR3 reads CASSYSRQGLALGLYF. DNA for the CDR3: TGTGCCAGCAGTTACTCACGACAGGGGCTGGCTCTCGGGTTATACTTC.

This clonotype appeared many times. J is TRBJ1-1 and V is TRBV6-1; tentatively, D is TRBD1 (6 bases). This CDR3 has 15 residues. Per the germline V gene, CDR1 is MNHNS and CDR2 is SASEGT. V lost 6 bases and J 5 bases, leaving 19 bases between the germline ends. CDR3 bases: TGTGCCAGCAGCCAGGCGCAGGGGACGAGGACTGAAGCTTTCTTT. The encoded protein is CASSQAQGTRTEAFF.

The table lists this clonotype with many counts. The chain is built from TRBV12-3 or TRBV12-4 and TRBJ2-5; 10 bases are a match to TRBD2. With V trimmed by 8 bases and J by 4 bases, 4 bases remained unmatched. The CDR3 length is 13 residues. CDR3 in DNA: TGTGCCAGCGAGCGGGGGGGCGGAGAGACCCAGTACTTC. Its translation: CASERGGGETQYF.

This clonotype was seen only a few times. The V gene is TRBV6-2 or TRBV6-3, the J gene TRBJ2-3; TRBD2 matches 10 bases. This CDR3 has 15 amino acids. V lost 3 bases, J lost 2 bases, and 2 bases stayed unmatched. Per the germline V gene, CDR1 is MNHEY and CDR2 is SVGEGT. This chain's CDR3 is CASSYSGGYTDTQYF. The CDR3 nucleotides are TGTGCCAGCAGTTATAGCGGGGGGTACACAGATACGCAGTATTTT.

Of note for this clonotype: This may come from a read error, since a much larger clone is one base off. The rearrangement links TRBV14 to TRBJ2-7, with D perhaps TRBD2 (6 bases). CDR3 length: 14 residues. The germline gives CDR1 SGHDN, CDR2 FVKESK. Trimming took 3 bases from V and 9 from J, leaving 18 bases between them. Written as DNA, the CDR3 is TGTGCCAGCAGCCAGGCACAGGACTATGTGGGGCAGTACTTC. Its translation is CASSQAQDYVGQYF.

The table lists this clonotype with many counts. This chain links TRBV3-1 with TRBJ2-3; D is undetermined. Germline loops: CDR1 LGHDT, CDR2 YNNKEL (reference sequence). The V and J ends lost 0 bases and 2 bases respectively, with 12 bases between them. CDR3 length: 16 amino acids. CDR3 in DNA: TGTGCCAGCAGCCAAGATCGGACGTTAGACACAGATACGCAGTATTTT. Translated, it gives CASSQDRTLDTDTQYF.

This clonotype was counted many times. The J gene is TRBJ2-7, the V gene TRBV29-1; 10 nucleotides agree with TRBD2. Germline CDR1 SQVTM, CDR2 ANQGSEA. The CDR3 length is 13 residues. V was clipped by 3 bases and J by 3 bases; unmatched bases: 2. In DNA, the CDR3 is TGCAGCGTTGAGGCTAGCGGGGGCTACGAGCAGTACTTC. It translates to CSVEASGGYEQYF.

The V and J genes are TRBV28 and TRBJ1-3; no clear D gene. V was trimmed by 8 bases and J by 0 bases, leaving 11 bases between them. Looked up from germline, CDR1 is MDHEN and CDR2 is SYDVKM. CDR3 size: 14 residues. The CDR3 nucleotides are TGTGCCAGCCAAAAGTATTACTCTGGAAACACCATATATTTT. Translation gives CASQKYYSGNTIYF.

There are many counts of this clonotype. This chain uses TRBV20-1 with TRBJ2-7; TRBD1 matches 9 bases. CDR1 is DFQATT, CDR2 SNEGSKA, per germline (reference sequence). The CDR3 covers 17 residues. The J segment lost 0 bases and the V segment lost 5 bases, leaving 14 bases of the junction unmatched. The CDR3 sequence is CSAQDPLLDRGSYEQYF. The CDR3 region has the DNA TGCAGTGCTCAGGATCCCCTCCTGGACAGGGGCTCCTACGAGCAGTACTTC.

The J gene is TRBJ2-1, the V gene TRBV9, with D tentatively TRBD2 (5 bases). CDR1 is SGDLS and CDR2 is YYNGEE in the germline V gene. Trimming pared 4 bases from V and 8 bases from J, leaving 10 bases between. The CDR3 is made up of 12 amino acids. The CDR3 sequence is CASSQGSDEQFF. The CDR3 nucleotides are TGTGCCAGCAGCCAAGGGAGCGATGAGCAGTTCTTC.

This clonotype was counted a few times. The chain uses TRBV20-1 and TRBJ2-7, with 8 bases lining up with TRBD1. V shed 1 base, J shed 6 bases, and the junction held 8 bases outside the gene matches. CDR1 DFQATT and CDR2 SNEGSKA come from the germline V gene (reference sequence). This CDR3 contains 14 residues. The CDR3 DNA reads as TGCAGTGCTAGAGTCCCCAGGGGGCTCGGCGAGCAGTACTTC. Protein sequence: CSARVPRGLGEQYF.

This clonotype was detected many times. As DNA, the CDR3 is TGTGCCAGCAGGCCGACTAGCGGGGCCTTGGATGAGCAGTTCTTC. Encoded protein: CASRPTSGALDEQFF. The chain links TRBV12-3 or TRBV12-4 to TRBJ2-1; 11 bases map to TRBD2. V shed 6 bases and J 8 bases; nucleotides not matched to a gene: 9. CDR3 length: 15 amino acids.

This clonotype has a handful of counts. The chain recombines TRBV6-5 with TRBJ1-6; unclear D gene. Germline V gene sequence: CDR1 MNHEY, CDR2 SVGAGI. Trimming cost V 0 bases and J 6 bases, with 3 bases left between them. The CDR3 totals 13 residues. The CDR3: CASSYSFNSPLHF. DNA for the CDR3: TGTGCCAGCAGTTACTCGTTTAATTCACCCCTCCACTTT.

This clonotype was seen many times. The CDR3 nucleotides read TGCGCCAGCAGTGACCCCGGGACTAGATGGCAGTACTTC. Protein sequence: CASSDPGTRWQYF. The chain recombines TRBV10-2 with TRBJ2-7; 8 nucleotides agree with TRBD2. This CDR3 comprises 13 residues. V trimming: 3 bases; J trimming: 9 bases; junction bases outside the gene matches: 7. The germline gives CDR1 WSHSY, CDR2 SAAADI.

The chain recombines TRBV6-8 with TRBJ1-2; possible D gene TRBD1, 5 bases. Germline CDR1 is MNHGY and CDR2 is SAAAGT. The CDR3 sequence is 15 residues long. Trimming took off 2 bases at V and 1 base at J, with 11 bases between the two ends. In DNA, the CDR3 is TGTGCCAGCAGTTACGTCCCGGGGGTTAACTATGGCTACACCTTC. Translated, it gives CASSYVPGVNYGYTF.

This clonotype was detected ten times or more. The chain joins TRBV20-1 to TRBJ2-3, with TRBD1 matching 10 bases. This CDR3 is 15 amino acids long. J gave up 4 bases and V 0 bases, and 4 bases lay outside the gene matches. Germline lookup yields CDR1 DFQATT and CDR2 SNEGSKA (reference sequence). CDR3 residues: CSARDGTGAADTQYF. The CDR3 region has the DNA TGCAGTGCTAGAGACGGGACAGGGGCGGCAGATACGCAGTATTTT.

This clonotype was detected ten times or more. The chain carries TRBV2 and TRBJ2-7; TRBD1 might be the D (7 bases). The CDR3 is 14 residues long. Germline assignment: CDR1 SNHLY and CDR2 FYNNEI. The germline V and J ends were trimmed by 4 bases and 3 bases, with 13 bases remaining between them. The CDR3 is CASSVGRGDYEQYF. The CDR3 DNA is TGTGCCAGCAGTGTTGGCAGGGGGGACTACGAGCAGTACTTC.

In this sample, this clonotype turned up many times. This chain joins TRBV12-3 or TRBV12-4 and TRBJ2-1; 7 nucleotides agree with TRBD2. The CDR3 totals 14 residues. V lost 7 bases and J lost 6; bases outside the gene matches: 9. DNA of the CDR3: TGTGCCAGCAACCTAGGGTGGGGGGGCAATGAGCAGTTCTTC. This encodes CASNLGWGGNEQFF.

The chain combines TRBV6-1 with TRBJ1-2; tentative D call: TRBD1 (5 bases). V shed 4 bases and J shed 10 bases, with 19 bases lying between them. The CDR3 covers 14 residues. From germline, CDR1 is MNHNS and CDR2 SASEGT. CDR3 DNA: TGTGCCAGCAGTGTTGGGACGAGGGACGGGCACTACACCTTC. This gives the protein CASSVGTRDGHYTF.

This clonotype was recorded many times. The gene calls are TRBV18 and TRBJ2-1, with a tentative D call TRBD2 (7 bases). The CDR3 is 16 amino acids. Germline V gene lookup returns CDR1 KGHSH and CDR2 LQKENI. Trimming removed 6 bases from V and 2 bases from J, with 17 bases in between. The CDR3 DNA reads TGTGCCAGCTCTCGAATACAGGGAGGGACCTACAATGAGCAGTTCTTC. Amino acids: CASSRIQGGTYNEQFF.

The chain joins TRBV6-7 to TRBJ1-5, with D possibly being TRBD1 (5 bases). TRBV6-7 is assigned to the ORF class and has an uncertain function. This CDR3 is 16 amino acids long. V lost 2 bases to trimming and J lost 4 bases, with 15 bases between them. The chain's CDR3 is CASSYILPQGNQPQHF. For the CDR3, the DNA is TGTGCCAGCAGTTACATACTTCCGCAGGGTAATCAGCCCCAGCATTTT.

This clonotype was counted ten times or more. V is TRBV7-8 and J is TRBJ2-7; the match to TRBD2 covers 9 bases. Germline V gene lookup returns CDR1 SGHVS and CDR2 FQNEAQ. V was pared by 1 base and J by 7 bases, with 5 bases of the junction left unmatched. The CDR3 has 14 amino acids. Here the CDR3 reads CASSLERGVGEQYF. CDR3 nucleotide sequence: TGTGCCAGCAGCTTAGAGCGGGGGGTAGGGGAGCAGTACTTC.

This clonotype has just a few counts. The chain recombines TRBV5-1 with TRBJ1-4; possibly TRBD1 for D (6 bases). The CDR3 runs 15 residues. The V and J ends lost 0 bases and 7 bases respectively, with 13 bases between them. The germline V gene has CDR1 SGHRS and CDR2 YFSETQ. This CDR3 is CASSLEGGLGEKLFF. The CDR3, as DNA: TGCGCCAGCAGCTTGGAAGGGGGGCTCGGTGAAAAACTGTTTTTT.

The sample holds many counts of this clonotype. The junction shows a germline mismatch at one end, possibly a read error. J is TRBJ2-1 and V is TRBV3-1; perhaps D is TRBD1 or TRBD2 (5 bases each). In germline, CDR1 is LGHDT, CDR2 YNNKEL (reference sequence). The length of the CDR3 is 13 residues. CDR3 sequence (DNA): TGTGCCAGCAGTCCCGCCGGGACGTCTCTCTCCCTCTTC. It translates to CASSPAGTSLSLF.

The chain joins TRBV20-1 to TRBJ2-7; 12 bases map to TRBD2. The CDR3 is 15 amino acids. Germline CDR1 and CDR2: DFQATT and SNEGSKA (reference sequence). V dropped 0 bases and J dropped 4; count of bases not matched to a gene: 4. The CDR3 spells CSARETSGGQYEQYF. CDR3 bases: TGCAGTGCTAGAGAGACTAGCGGGGGCCAATACGAGCAGTACTTC.

This clonotype was counted only a few times. The CDR3 loop is CASSMRKGIWVHF. CDR3 nucleotides: TGTGCCAGTAGTATGAGGAAGGGCATCTGGGTCCACTTT. This chain links TRBV19 with TRBJ1-6; D remains ambiguous. The germline V gene has CDR1 LNHDA and CDR2 SQIVND (reference sequence). The CDR3 contains 13 residues. V lost 3 bases and J 17 bases, leaving 17 bases between the germline ends. Full variable domain (outside the CDR3, taken from reference TRBV19 and TRBJ1-6): DGGITQSPKYLFRKEGQNVTLSCEQNLNHDAMYWYRQDPGQGLRLIYYSQIVNDFQKGDIAEGYSVSREKKESFPLTVTSAQKNPTAFYLCASSMRKGIWVHFGNGTRLTVT.

The sample holds many counts of this clonotype. The junction departs from the called germline gene at one end, perhaps through a read error. This chain joins TRBV5-1 and TRBJ1-1; 10 bases agree with TRBD1. Germline loops: CDR1 SGHRS, CDR2 YFSETQ. The CDR3 runs 15 residues. CDR3 in DNA: TGTGCCAGCAGCTTAGAAGGACAGGGGGGGACTGAAGCTTTCTTT. Translated, it gives CASSLEGQGGTEAFF.

The sample holds many counts of this clonotype. The V call is TRBV10-3, the J call TRBJ2-1; 7 bases align to TRBD1. Germline CDR1 reads ENHRY; CDR2 reads SYGVKD. The CDR3 loop spans 13 amino acids. The junction had 5 bases not matched to a gene; V was cut back by 5 bases and J by 7 bases. CDR3 coding DNA: TGTGCCATCAGTCGGCCACAGGGGAATGAGCAGTTCTTC. Its translation: CAISRPQGNEQFF.